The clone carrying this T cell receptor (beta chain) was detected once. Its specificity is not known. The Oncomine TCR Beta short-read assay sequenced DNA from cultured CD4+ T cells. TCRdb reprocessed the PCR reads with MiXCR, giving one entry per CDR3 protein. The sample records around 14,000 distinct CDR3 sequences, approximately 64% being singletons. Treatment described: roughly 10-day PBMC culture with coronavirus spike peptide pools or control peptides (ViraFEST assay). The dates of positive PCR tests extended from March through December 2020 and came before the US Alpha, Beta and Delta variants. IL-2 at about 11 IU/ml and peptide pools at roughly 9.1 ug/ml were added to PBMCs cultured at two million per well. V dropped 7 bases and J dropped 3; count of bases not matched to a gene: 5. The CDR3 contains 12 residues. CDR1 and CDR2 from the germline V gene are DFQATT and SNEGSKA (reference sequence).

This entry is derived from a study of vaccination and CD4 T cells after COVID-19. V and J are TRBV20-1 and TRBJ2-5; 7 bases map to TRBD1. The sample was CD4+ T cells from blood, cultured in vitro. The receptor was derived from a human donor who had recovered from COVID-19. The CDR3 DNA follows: TGCAGTGTAACCAGGGGGAAAGAGACCCAGTACTTC. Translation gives CSVTRGKETQYF.